This entry is about one T cell receptor (beta chain). Antigen specificity is unknown. TRB cDNA was prepared as libraries by UMI-labeled 5' RACE. For each CDR3 protein, TCRdb gives one entry from its re-call of the 5' RACE reads, without DNA. The sample data list roughly 89,000 distinct CDR3 sequences. This record belongs to a study of CXCR3-negative and CXCR3-positive naive CD8 T cells. This CDR3 has 12 residues. The germline CDR1 and CDR2 sequences are SGHVS and FNYEAQ. Whole-study findings and limits: Diversity proved comparably high across both naive subsets and much lower in memory CD8+ cells. Greater hydrophobicity was found in TRB CDR3s of CXCR3-positive naive cells than of CXCR3-negative naive cells.

The receptor was derived from a human donor in good health. Some clones in this sample may be carry-over from other donors' samples. The sequenced sample was naive CXCR3- CD8+ T cells from blood. Subset reported: CD45RO-CCR7+CD27+CD95- naive CD8+ T cells lacking CXCR3 (TNR3-). This chain joins TRBV7-6 and TRBJ1-6; the TCRdb call, TRBD1, lacks DNA for checking. This CDR3 is CAQGENNSPLHF.